These 4 T cell receptor beta chains share one sample of origin, sequenced in a study of blood T cell repertoires in COVID-19 (dated by TCRdb to 2018 to 2021). Receptor amplification or capture employed the immunoSEQ multiplex PCR assay. Sourced from immuneACCESS, this table was stored by TCRdb with only in-frame sequences that have V and J called. A share of the clones is absent; for the studies checked, an unresolved V gene accounts for under half, and the remainder has no known explanation. Counted in this sample were 150,000 to 200,000 clones; about 85% of them appeared once. The ten biggest clones cover almost 1% of the sample. Source material: peripheral blood. All receptors come from a man younger than 35 with acute or convalescent COVID-19.

This clone was counted only a few times. J is TRBJ1-6 and V is TRBV6-5; a possible D gene is TRBD1 (5 bases). CDR3 size: 14 residues. The V end was cut by 2 bases, the J end by 10 bases, with 12 bases between. Germline assignment: CDR1 MNHEY and CDR2 SVGAGI. In DNA form, the CDR3 reads TGTGCCAGCAGTTACACCCAGGGCGGATCACCCCTCCACTTT. Translating gives CASSYTQGGSPLHF.

The table lists this clone with a count of one. The chain is built from TRBV6-4 and TRBJ2-2, with D possibly TRBD1 on 5 matching bases. Germline-derived CDR1 and CDR2 are MRHNA and SNTAGT. Deletions cut 5 bases from V and 5 bases from J, with 18 bases between. The CDR3 covers 16 residues. The CDR3 spells CASSPATVGVTGELFF. CDR3 DNA: TGTGCCAGCAGTCCCGCGACAGTAGGGGTAACCGGGGAGCTGTTTTTT.

The rearrangement links TRBV28 to TRBJ2-4; perhaps TRBD2 as D (5 bases). Deletions cut 5 bases from V and 0 bases from J, with 11 bases between. The germline CDR1 and CDR2 sequences are MDHEN and SYDVKM. CDR3 length: 15 amino acids. The CDR3 nucleotides read TGTGCCAGCAGTCCGCTGGACTTAGCCAAAAACATTCAGTACTTC. Amino acids: CASSPLDLAKNIQYF.

The chain is built from TRBV29-1 and TRBJ2-5; the D gene is possibly TRBD2 (5 bases). V was cut by 6 bases and J by 5 bases, with 19 bases left in between. Germline V CDR1 and CDR2: SQVTM, ANQGSEA. The CDR3 sequence is 14 residues long. The DNA of the CDR3 is TGCAGCGTACTCAGGTCGGGGTCTGGGGAGACCCAGTACTTC. It translates to CSVLRSGSGETQYF.